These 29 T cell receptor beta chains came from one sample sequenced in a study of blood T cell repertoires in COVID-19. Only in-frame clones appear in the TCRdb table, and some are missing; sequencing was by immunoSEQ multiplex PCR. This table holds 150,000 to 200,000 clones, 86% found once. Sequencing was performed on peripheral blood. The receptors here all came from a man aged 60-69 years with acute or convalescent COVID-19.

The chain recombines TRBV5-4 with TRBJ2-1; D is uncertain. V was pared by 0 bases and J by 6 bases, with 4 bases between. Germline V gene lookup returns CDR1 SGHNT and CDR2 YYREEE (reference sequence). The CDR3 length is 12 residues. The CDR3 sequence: CASSLAGNEQFF. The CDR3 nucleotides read TGTGCCAGCAGCTTGGCAGGCAATGAGCAGTTCTTC.

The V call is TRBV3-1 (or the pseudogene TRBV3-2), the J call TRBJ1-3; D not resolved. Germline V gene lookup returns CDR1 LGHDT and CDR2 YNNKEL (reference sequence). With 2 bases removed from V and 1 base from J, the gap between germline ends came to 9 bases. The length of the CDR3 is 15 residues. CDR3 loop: CASSQPTDSGNTIYF. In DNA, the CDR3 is TGTGCCAGCAGCCAACCCACAGATTCTGGAAACACCATATATTTT.

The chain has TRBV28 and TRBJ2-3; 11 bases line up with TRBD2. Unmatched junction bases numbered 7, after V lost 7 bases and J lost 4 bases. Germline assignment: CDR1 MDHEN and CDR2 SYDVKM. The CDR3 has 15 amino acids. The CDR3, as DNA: TGTGCCAGCAATAATCTAGCGGGAGGTTCAGATACGCAGTATTTT. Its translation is CASNNLAGGSDTQYF. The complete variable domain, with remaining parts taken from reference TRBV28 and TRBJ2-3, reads DVKVTQSSRYLVKRTGEKVFLECVQDMDHENMFWYRQDPGLGLRLIYFSYDVKMKEKGDIPEGYSVSREKKERFSLILESASTNQTSMYLCASNNLAGGSDTQYFGPGTRLTVL.

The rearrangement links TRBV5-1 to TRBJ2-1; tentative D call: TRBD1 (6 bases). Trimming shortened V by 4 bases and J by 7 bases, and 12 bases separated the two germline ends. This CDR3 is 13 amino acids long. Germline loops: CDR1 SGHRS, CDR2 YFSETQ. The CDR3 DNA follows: TGCGCCAGCAGCACACACCAGGGGAATGAGCAGTTCTTC. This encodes CASSTHQGNEQFF.

The CDR3 coding sequence is TGTGCCAGCAGCCAAGTCGGTGGTGAAAAACTGTTTTTT. It encodes CASSQVGGEKLFF. V is TRBV3-1 (or the pseudogene TRBV3-2) and J is TRBJ1-4; D not resolved. CDR3 length: 13 amino acids. V lost 1 base and J lost 7, with 7 bases in between. Germline V gene lookup returns CDR1 LGHDT and CDR2 YNNKEL (reference sequence).

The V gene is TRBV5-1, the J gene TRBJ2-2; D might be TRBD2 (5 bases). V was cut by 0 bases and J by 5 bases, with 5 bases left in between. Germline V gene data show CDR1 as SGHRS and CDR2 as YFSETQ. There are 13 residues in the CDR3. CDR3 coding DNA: TGCGCCAGCAGCTTGGGGACTACCGGGGAGCTGTTTTTT. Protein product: CASSLGTTGELFF.

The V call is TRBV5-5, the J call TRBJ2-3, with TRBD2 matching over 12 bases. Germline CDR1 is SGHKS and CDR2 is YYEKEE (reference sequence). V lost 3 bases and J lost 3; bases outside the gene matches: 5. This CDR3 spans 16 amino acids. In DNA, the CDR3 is TGTGCCAGCAGCTCGACTAGCGGGAGAGGGACAGATACGCAGTATTTT. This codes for CASSSTSGRGTDTQYF.

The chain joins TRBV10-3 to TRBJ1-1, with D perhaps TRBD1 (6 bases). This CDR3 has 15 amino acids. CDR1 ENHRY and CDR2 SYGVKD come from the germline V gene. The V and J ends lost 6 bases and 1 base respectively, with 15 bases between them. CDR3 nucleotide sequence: TGTGCCATCAGCCCGGACAGAAACTCGAACACTGAAGCTTTCTTT. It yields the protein CAISPDRNSNTEAFF.

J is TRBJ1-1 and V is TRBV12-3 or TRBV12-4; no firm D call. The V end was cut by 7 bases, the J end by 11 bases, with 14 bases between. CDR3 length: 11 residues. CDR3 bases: TGTGCCAGCACCCCGGGATTCCGCGCTTTCTTT. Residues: CASTPGFRAFF.

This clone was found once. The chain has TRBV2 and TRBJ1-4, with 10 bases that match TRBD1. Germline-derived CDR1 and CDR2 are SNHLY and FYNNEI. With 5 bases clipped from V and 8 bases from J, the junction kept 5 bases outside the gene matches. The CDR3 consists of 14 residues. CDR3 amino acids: CASSRQGAKEKLFF. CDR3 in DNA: TGTGCCAGCAGTAGACAGGGGGCGAAGGAAAAACTGTTTTTT.

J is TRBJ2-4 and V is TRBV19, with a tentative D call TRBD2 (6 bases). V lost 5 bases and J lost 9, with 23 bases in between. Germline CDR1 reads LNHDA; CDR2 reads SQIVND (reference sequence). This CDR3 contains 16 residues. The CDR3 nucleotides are TGTGCCAGTAGTGGATTGAGGGCCCGCGGGACGGGCATTCAGTACTTC. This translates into CASSGLRARGTGIQYF.

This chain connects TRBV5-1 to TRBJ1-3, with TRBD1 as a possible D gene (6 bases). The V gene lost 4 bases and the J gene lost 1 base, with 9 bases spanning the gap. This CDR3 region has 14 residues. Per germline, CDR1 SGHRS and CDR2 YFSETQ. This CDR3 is CASSAGTSGNTIYF. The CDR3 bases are TGCGCCAGCAGCGCCGGGACATCTGGAAACACCATATATTTT.

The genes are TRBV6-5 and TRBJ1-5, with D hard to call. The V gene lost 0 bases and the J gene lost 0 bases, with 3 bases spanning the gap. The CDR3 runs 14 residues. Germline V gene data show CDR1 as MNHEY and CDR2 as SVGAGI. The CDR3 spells CASSYSGSNQPQHF. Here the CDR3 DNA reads TGTGCCAGCAGTTACTCCGGTAGCAATCAGCCCCAGCATTTT.

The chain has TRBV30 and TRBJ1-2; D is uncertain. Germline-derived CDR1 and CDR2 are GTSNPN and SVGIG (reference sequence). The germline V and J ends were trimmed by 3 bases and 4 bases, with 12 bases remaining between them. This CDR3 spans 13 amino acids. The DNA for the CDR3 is TGTGCCTGGAGGGGCAGGCCTGGCTATGGCTACACCTTC. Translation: CAWRGRPGYGYTF.

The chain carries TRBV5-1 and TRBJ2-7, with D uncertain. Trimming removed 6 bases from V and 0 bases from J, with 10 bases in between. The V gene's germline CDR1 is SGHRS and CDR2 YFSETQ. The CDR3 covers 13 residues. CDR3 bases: TGCGCCAGCATGGAGCCGAACTCCTACGAGCAGTACTTC. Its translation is CASMEPNSYEQYF.

This CDR3 reads CASSSPGQINYGYTF. CDR3 nucleotides: TGTGCCAGCAGTTCTCCGGGACAAATTAACTATGGCTACACCTTC. The chain has TRBV28 and TRBJ1-2, with D perhaps TRBD1 (6 bases). Trimming shortened V by 4 bases and J by 1 base, and 13 bases separated the two germline ends. Germline loops: CDR1 MDHEN, CDR2 SYDVKM. This CDR3 has 15 amino acids.

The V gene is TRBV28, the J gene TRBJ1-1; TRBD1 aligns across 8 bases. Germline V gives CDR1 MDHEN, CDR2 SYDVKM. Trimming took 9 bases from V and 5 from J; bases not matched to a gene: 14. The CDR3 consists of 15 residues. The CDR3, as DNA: TGTGCCAGTAATATATTACAGGGGGGAAAGACTGAAGCTTTCTTT. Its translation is CASNILQGGKTEAFF. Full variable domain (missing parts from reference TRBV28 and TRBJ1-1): DVKVTQSSRYLVKRTGEKVFLECVQDMDHENMFWYRQDPGLGLRLIYFSYDVKMKEKGDIPEGYSVSREKKERFSLILESASTNQTSMYLCASNILQGGKTEAFFGQGTRLTVV.

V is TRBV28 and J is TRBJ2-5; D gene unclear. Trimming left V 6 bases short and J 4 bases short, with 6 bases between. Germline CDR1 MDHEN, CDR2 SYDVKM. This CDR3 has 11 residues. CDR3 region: CASRQSETQYF. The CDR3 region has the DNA TGTGCCAGCAGACAGTCAGAGACCCAGTACTTC.

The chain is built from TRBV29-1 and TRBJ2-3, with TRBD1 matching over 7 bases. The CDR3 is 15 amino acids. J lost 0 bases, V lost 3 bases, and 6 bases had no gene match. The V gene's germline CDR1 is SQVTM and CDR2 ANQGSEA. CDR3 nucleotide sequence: TGCAGCGTTGATATACCGGGACAGAGCACAGATACGCAGTATTTT. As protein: CSVDIPGQSTDTQYF.

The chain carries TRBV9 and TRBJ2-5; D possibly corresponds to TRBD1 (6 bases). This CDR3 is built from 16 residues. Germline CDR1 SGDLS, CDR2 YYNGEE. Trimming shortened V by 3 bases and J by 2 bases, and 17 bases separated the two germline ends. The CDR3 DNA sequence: TGTGCCAGCAGCGCTCTGGGGGCAGGACCTCAAGAGACCCAGTACTTC. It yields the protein CASSALGAGPQETQYF.

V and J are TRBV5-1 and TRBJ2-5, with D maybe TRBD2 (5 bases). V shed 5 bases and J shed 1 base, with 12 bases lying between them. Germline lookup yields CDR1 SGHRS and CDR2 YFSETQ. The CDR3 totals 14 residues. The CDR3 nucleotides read TGCGCCAGCAGTAGTCCGGGGTTCCAAGAGACCCAGTACTTC. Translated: CASSSPGFQETQYF.

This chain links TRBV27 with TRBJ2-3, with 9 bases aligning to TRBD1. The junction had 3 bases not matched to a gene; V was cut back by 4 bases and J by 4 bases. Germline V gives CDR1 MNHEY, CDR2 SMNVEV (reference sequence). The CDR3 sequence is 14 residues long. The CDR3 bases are TGTGCCAGCAGTTGGGACAGGGCAGCAGATACGCAGTATTTT. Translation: CASSWDRAADTQYF.

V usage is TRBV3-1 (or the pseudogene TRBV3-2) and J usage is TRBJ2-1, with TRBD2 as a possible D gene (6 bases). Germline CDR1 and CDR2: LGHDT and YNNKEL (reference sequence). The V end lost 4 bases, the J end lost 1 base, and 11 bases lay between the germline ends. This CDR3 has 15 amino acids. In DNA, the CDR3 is TGTGCCAGCAGCCGCATTGGGGGGTCCTACAATGAGCAGTTCTTC. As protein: CASSRIGGSYNEQFF.

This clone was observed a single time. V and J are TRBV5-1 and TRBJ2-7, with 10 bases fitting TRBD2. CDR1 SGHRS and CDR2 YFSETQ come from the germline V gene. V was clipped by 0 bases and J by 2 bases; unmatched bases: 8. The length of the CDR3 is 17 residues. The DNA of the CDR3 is TGCGCCAGCAGCTTGGAGCCTAGCGGGAGCCGGGCCTACGAGCAGTACTTC. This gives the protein CASSLEPSGSRAYEQYF.

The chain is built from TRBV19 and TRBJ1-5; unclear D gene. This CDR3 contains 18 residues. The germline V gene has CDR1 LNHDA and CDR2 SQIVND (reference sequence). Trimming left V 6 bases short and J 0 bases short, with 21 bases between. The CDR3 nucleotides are TGTGCCAGTAGGATCGGGAAGCATGAGCCTTATAGCAATCAGCCCCAGCATTTT. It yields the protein CASRIGKHEPYSNQPQHF.

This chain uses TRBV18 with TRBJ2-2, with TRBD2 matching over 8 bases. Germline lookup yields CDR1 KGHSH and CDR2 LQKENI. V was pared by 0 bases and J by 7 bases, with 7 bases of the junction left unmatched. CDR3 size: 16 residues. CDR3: CASSPPSGRAGGELFF. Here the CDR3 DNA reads TGTGCCAGCTCACCACCCAGCGGGAGAGCGGGCGGGGAGCTGTTTTTT. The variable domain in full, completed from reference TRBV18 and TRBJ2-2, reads NAGVMQNPRHLVRRRGQEARLRCSPMKGHSHVYWYRQLPEEGLKFMVYLQKENIIDESGMPKERFSAEFPKEGPSILRIQQVVRGDSAAYFCASSPPSGRAGGELFFGEGSRLTVL.

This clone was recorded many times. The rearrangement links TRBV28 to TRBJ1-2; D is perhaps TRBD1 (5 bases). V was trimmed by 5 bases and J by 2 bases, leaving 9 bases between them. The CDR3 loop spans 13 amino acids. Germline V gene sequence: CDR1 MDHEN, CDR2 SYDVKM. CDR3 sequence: CASSQAGNYGYTF. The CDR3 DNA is TGTGCCAGCAGTCAGGCAGGGAACTATGGCTACACCTTC.

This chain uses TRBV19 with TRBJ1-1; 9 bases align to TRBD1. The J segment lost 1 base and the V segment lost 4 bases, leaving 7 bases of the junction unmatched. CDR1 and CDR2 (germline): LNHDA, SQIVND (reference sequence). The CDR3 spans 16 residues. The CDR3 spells CASSRQQGAGNTEAFF. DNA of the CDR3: TGTGCCAGTAGTAGACAACAGGGGGCAGGGAACACTGAAGCTTTCTTT.

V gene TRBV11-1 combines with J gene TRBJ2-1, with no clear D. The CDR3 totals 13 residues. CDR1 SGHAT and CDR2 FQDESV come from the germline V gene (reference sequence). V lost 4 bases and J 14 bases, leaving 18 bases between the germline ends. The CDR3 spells CASSSLLENPKFF. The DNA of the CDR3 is TGTGCCAGCAGCTCCCTCCTAGAGAACCCAAAGTTCTTC.